The rows below give T cell receptor beta chains drawn from one sample of a study of blood T cell repertoires in COVID-19. Assay used: immunoSEQ multiplex PCR; TCRdb lists only in-frame clones, some missing. This table holds 90,000 to 120,000 clones, 80% to 90% found once. The sequenced sample was PBMCs or T cells enriched from blood (not recorded which). The receptors were sampled from a woman between 50 and 59 years old who had recovered from COVID-19. The CDR3 runs from the conserved cysteine through the conserved F or W. The D gene is left open where the match is weak. The size of a clone is reported for some rows only, either as once, few or many, or as a class for expanded clones.

clone_size,d_call,j_call,v_call,cdr3_nt,cdr3_aa
once,TRBD2,TRBJ2-7,TRBV6-5,TGTGCCAGCAAGCCTGGGACTAGCGATTACTACGAGCAGTACTTC,CASKPGTSDYYEQYF
NA,NA,TRBJ1-1,TRBV6-5,TGTGCCAGCAGAGTTTACAGGGAAACGAACACTGAAGCTTTCTTT,CASRVYRETNTEAFF
NA,TRBD1,TRBJ2-5,TRBV18,TGTGCCAGCTCGCGAACCGGGACAGCGAAAGAGACCCAGTACTTC,CASSRTGTAKETQYF
NA,NA,TRBJ2-1,TRBV6-1,TGTGCCAGCAGTGATGTGGGGGCCTACGGGGAGCAGTTCTTC,CASSDVGAYGEQFF
once,TRBD1,TRBJ2-3,TRBV7-3,TGTGCCAGCAGCCCTAGTCAGGGGGCTTACGACGCAGATACGCAGTATTTT,CASSPSQGAYDADTQYF
NA,NA,TRBJ1-1,TRBV5-1,TGCGCCAGCAGCTTGGTAGGGACAAAGGACACTGAAGCTTTCTTT,CASSLVGTKDTEAFF
NA,NA,TRBJ1-1,TRBV27,TGTGCCAGCAACGGGAGGGTCACTGAAGCTTTCTTT,CASNGRVTEAFF
once,NA,TRBJ2-3,TRBV2,TGTGCCAGCAGCCCAGGGGAGGGTACGCAGTATTTT,CASSPGEGTQYF
once,TRBD2,TRBJ2-2,TRBV9,TGTGCCAGCAGCGGGACTAGCGGGGGGACGAACACCGGGGAGCTGTTTTTT,CASSGTSGGTNTGELFF
NA,NA,TRBJ1-6,TRBV6-5,TGTGCCAGCAGGGAGGGGAATTCACCCCTCCACTTT,CASREGNSPLHF
NA,NA,TRBJ1-3,TRBV28,TGTGCCAGCAGTATCTCGCCAGGTGATTTTGGAAACACCATATATTTT,CASSISPGDFGNTIYF
NA,TRBD1,TRBJ1-4,TRBV7-6,TGTGCCAGCAGCCCCCGGACAGGGAGTGGAGAAAAACTGTTTTTT,CASSPRTGSGEKLFF
NA,NA,TRBJ2-2,TRBV9,TGTGCCAGCAGCCCCCGAGGGAACGCCGGGGAGCTGTTTTTT,CASSPRGNAGELFF
few,TRBD1,TRBJ1-5,TRBV7-8,TGTGCCAGCAGCCAGCACAGGGGAAGCAATCAGCCCCAGCATTTT,CASSQHRGSNQPQHF
NA,NA,TRBJ2-5,TRBV24-1,TGTGCCACCAGTCGCCTAGCAGAAGAGACCCAGTACTTC,CATSRLAEETQYF
NA,NA,TRBJ1-1,TRBV21-1,TGTGCCAGCAGCAGTCCGGGACAGGGGAGCACTGAAGCTTTCTTT,CASSSPGQGSTEAFF
NA,TRBD1,TRBJ1-2,TRBV10-3,TGTGCCATCAGGGCGACAGGGGACCCAACTAACTATGGCTACACCTTC,CAIRATGDPTNYGYTF
NA,TRBD2,TRBJ2-5,TRBV7-6,TGTGCCAGCAGCCTCAGGACTAGCGGGGGTTCGGAGACCCAGTACTTC,CASSLRTSGGSETQYF
NA,NA,TRBJ2-1,TRBV27,TGTGCCAGCAGACTTAAACCGACAAGAAACTCCTACAATGAGCAGTTCTTC,CASRLKPTRNSYNEQFF
NA,NA,TRBJ1-2,TRBV10-3,TGTGCCATCAGTGTAACTGGCTATGGCTACACCTTC,CAISVTGYGYTF
NA,NA,TRBJ2-3,TRBV5-1,TGCGCCAGCAGCTGGTCCGGGGTCGGCACAGATACGCAGTATTTT,CASSWSGVGTDTQYF
NA,TRBD1,TRBJ2-5,TRBV4-1,TGCGCCAGCAGCCAAGGACAGGGGAGAATAGAGACCCAGTACTTC,CASSQGQGRIETQYF
NA,NA,TRBJ2-7,TRBV9,TGTGCCAGCAGCGTAGGGGTTCTGGCGGGGCAGTCGAACTACGAGCAGTACTTC,CASSVGVLAGQSNYEQYF
NA,TRBD1,TRBJ2-2,TRBV5-1,TGCGCCAGCAGCCAAGACAGGGCTGCCGCCGGGGAGCTGTTTTTT,CASSQDRAAAGELFF
few,NA,TRBJ1-1,TRBV7-2,TGTGCCAGCAGCTTAGATGGGGGCATGAACACTGAAGCTTTCTTT,CASSLDGGMNTEAFF
NA,NA,TRBJ2-6,TRBV3-1/TRBV3-2,TGTGCCAGCAGCCAAGACAGCTCTGGGGCCAACGCCCTGACTTTC,CASSQDSSGANALTF
NA,TRBD2,TRBJ2-7,TRBV6-5,TGTGCCAGCAGACTAGCGGGAGGTTACGAGCAGTACTTC,CASRLAGGYEQYF
NA,TRBD1,TRBJ1-1,TRBV2,TGTGCCAGCAGCGGACAGGGCCCTGAAGCTTTCTTT,CASSGQGPEAFF